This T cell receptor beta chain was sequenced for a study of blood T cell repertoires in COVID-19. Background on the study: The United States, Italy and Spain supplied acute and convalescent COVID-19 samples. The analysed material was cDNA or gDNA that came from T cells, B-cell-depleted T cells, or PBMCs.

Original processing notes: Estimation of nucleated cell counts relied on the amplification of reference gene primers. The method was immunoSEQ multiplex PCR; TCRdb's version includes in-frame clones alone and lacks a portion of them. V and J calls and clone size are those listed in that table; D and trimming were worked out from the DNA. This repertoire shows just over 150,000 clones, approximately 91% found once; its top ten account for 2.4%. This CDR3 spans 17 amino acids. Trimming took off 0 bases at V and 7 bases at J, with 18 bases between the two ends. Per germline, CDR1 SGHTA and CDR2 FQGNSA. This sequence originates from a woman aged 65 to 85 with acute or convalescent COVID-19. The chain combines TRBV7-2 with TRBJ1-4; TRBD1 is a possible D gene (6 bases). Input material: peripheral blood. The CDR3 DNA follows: TGTGCCAGCAGCTTAGCCGGGGAAGGGGGATGGAGTGAAAAACTGTTTTTT. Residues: CASSLAGEGGWSEKLFF.